The rows below give T cell receptor beta chains drawn from one sample of a study of blood T cell repertoires in COVID-19. The table came from immunoSEQ multiplex PCR; TCRdb's copy has only in-frame clones and leaves some out. The repertoire holds around 160,000 clones, with 85% to 90% as singletons. The sample taken for sequencing was peripheral blood. The receptors were gathered from a man younger than 35 with COVID-19, enrolled during active disease. Both conserved end residues are part of each CDR3. The D gene is left open where the match is weak. Clone size is stated in some rows and not others, as once, few, many or a class when expanded.

J: TRBJ2-2; D: TRBD2; V: TRBV27; size: NA; CDR3: CASSHVPSGSSTGELFF; DNA: TGTGCCAGCAGCCACGTCCCAAGCGGGAGTAGCACCGGGGAGCTGTTTTTT
J: TRBJ2-7; D: TRBD2; V: TRBV5-1; size: NA; CDR3: CASSRGVAGVTSYEQYF; DNA: TGCGCCAGCTCCCGGGGGGTAGCGGGAGTTACCTCCTACGAGCAGTACTTC
J: TRBJ2-7; D: TRBD1; V: TRBV24-1; size: NA; CDR3: CATSDPTGGKPYEQYF; DNA: TGTGCCACCAGTGACCCGACAGGGGGCAAGCCCTACGAGCAGTACTTC
J: TRBJ2-2; D: NA; V: TRBV7-3; size: once; CDR3: CASSSGWNGELFF; DNA: TGTGCCAGCAGCTCGGGGTGGAACGGGGAGCTGTTTTTT
J: TRBJ1-2; D: NA; V: TRBV2; size: NA; CDR3: CASNSYGYTF; DNA: TGTGCCAGCAACAGCTATGGCTACACCTTC
J: TRBJ2-1; D: NA; V: TRBV12-3/TRBV12-4; size: NA; CDR3: CASSPYSTEQFF; DNA: TGTGCCAGCAGTCCTTACAGCACTGAGCAGTTCTTC
J: TRBJ2-2; D: TRBD2; V: TRBV7-2; size: NA; CDR3: CASSLVLAGPGELFF; DNA: TGTGCCAGCAGCTTAGTACTAGCGGGACCCGGGGAGCTGTTTTTT
J: TRBJ2-7; D: NA; V: TRBV4-1; size: NA; CDR3: CASSQEQDSYEQYF; DNA: TGCGCCAGCAGCCAAGAACAGGACAGCTACGAGCAGTACTTC
J: TRBJ2-3; D: NA; V: TRBV7-8; size: NA; CDR3: CASSLASRDLAEDTQYF; DNA: TGTGCCAGCAGCTTAGCCTCCCGGGACTTGGCTGAAGATACGCAGTATTTT
J: TRBJ2-2; D: NA; V: TRBV6-2/TRBV6-3; size: NA; CDR3: CASSYNVRVYTGELFF; DNA: TGTGCCAGCAGTTACAATGTCAGGGTGTATACCGGGGAGCTGTTTTTT
J: TRBJ2-1; D: NA; V: TRBV3-1/TRBV3-2; size: once; CDR3: CASSLQRGEQFF; DNA: TGTGCCAGCAGCCTTCAACGGGGTGAGCAGTTCTTC